This TCR beta chain was recovered during a study of vaccination and CD4 T cells after COVID-19. Trimming cost V 4 bases and J 4 bases, with 7 bases left between them. The CDR3 is 13 residues long. Per the germline V gene, CDR1 is SGHTA and CDR2 is FQGTGA. For this clonotype: Its antigen remains unknown.

Time point noted: late sampling 161 to 241 days after vaccination in three convalescent patients. Treatment denoted: approximately nine-day PBMC culture with coronavirus spike peptide pools or control peptides (ViraFEST assay). Cultures of PBMCs, a few million per well, were set up with 7.5 to 10 IU/ml IL-2 and roughly 9.5 ug/ml peptide pools. The Oncomine TCR Beta short-read assay generated sequence data from the DNA of cultured CD4+ T cells. A single record per CDR3 protein comes from TCRdb applying MiXCR to the PCR reads. The sample yields approximately 25,000 distinct CDR3 sequences, 28% seen once.

Source: CD4+ T cells from blood, cultured in vitro, taken about 7 months after SARS-CoV-2 vaccination. This receptor was taken from a human donor who had recovered from COVID-19. This rearrangement joins TRBV7-3 to TRBJ2-2; D remains unclear. The CDR3 bases are TGTGCCAGCAGCTCCCATGCCACCGGGGAGCTGTTTTTT. This sequence encodes CASSSHATGELFF.